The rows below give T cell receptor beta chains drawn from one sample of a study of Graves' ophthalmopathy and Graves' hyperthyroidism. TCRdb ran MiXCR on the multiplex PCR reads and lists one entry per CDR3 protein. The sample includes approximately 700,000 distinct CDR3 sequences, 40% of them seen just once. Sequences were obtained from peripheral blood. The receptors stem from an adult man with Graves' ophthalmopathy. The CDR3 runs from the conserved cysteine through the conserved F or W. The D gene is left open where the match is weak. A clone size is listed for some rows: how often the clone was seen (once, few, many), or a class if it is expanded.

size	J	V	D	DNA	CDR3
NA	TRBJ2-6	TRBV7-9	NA	TGTGCCAGCAGCCTAACGTACCGGGATGACGTCCTGACTTTC	CASSLTYRDDVLTF
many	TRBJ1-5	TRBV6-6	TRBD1	TGTGCCAGCAGGGGGACAGGGAATGTGCGCAATCAGCCCCAGCATTTT	CASRGTGNVRNQPQHF
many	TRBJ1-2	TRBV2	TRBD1	TGTGCCAGCAGGGTACGGACAGGGCTGAATGGCTACACCTTC	CASRVRTGLNGYTF
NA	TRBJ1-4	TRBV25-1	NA	TGTGCCAGCAGTGATAGTGCCGGGCTCGAAAAACTGTTTTTT	CASSDSAGLEKLFF
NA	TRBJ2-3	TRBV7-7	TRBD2	TGTGCCAGCAGCTACGAAGCGGGAGGGATAGATACGCAGTATTTT	CASSYEAGGIDTQYF
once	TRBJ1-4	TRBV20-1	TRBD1	TGCAGTGCTAATGACAGGGTTGGAAAACTGTTTTTT	CSANDRVGKLFF
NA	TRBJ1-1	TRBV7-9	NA	TGTGCCAGCAGCCCAAGAGGGCCTGAAGCTGAAGCTTTCTTT	CASSPRGPEAEAFF
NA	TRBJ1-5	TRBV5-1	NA	TGCGCCAGCAGCGAGGGACTTAGCAATCAGCCCCAGCATTTT	CASSEGLSNQPQHF
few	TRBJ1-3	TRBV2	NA	TGTGCCAGCAGACCCTATCAGAGCTCTGGAAACACCATATATTTT	CASRPYQSSGNTIYF
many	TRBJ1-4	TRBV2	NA	TGTGCCAGCAGTGGAGGTCTTGCTAATGAAAAACTGTTTTTT	CASSGGLANEKLFF
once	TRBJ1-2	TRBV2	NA	TGTGCCTGGAGTGTATGGCCCTATGGCTACACCTTC	CAWSVWPYGYTF
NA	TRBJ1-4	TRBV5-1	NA	TGCGCCAGCAGTCTCGTGGGTAGGGCTGGTGAAAAACTGTTTTTT	CASSLVGRAGEKLFF
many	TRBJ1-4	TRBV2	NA	TGTGCCAGCAGGTCTAATGAAAAACTGTTTTTT	CASRSNEKLFF
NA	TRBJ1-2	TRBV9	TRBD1	TGTGCCAGCAGCCACACCCGGGACAGCCCTGGCTACACCTTC	CASSHTRDSPGYTF
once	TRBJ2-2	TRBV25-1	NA	TGTGCCAGCAGTGCTAGCATGGACACCGGGGAGCTGTTTTTT	CASSASMDTGELFF
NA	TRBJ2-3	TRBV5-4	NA	TGTGCCAGCAAAAGAACTAGCACAGATACGCAGTATTTT	CASKRTSTDTQYF
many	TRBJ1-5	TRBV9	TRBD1	TGTGCCAGCAGCGAAGACAGGGACGATCAGCCCCAGCATTTT	CASSEDRDDQPQHF
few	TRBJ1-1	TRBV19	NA	TGTGCCAGTAGTGAGTGGACATTCATGAACACTGAAGCTTTCTTT	CASSEWTFMNTEAFF
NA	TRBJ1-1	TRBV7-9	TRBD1	TGTGCCAGCAACCCAGGGACAGGGCCTGAAGCTTTCTTT	CASNPGTGPEAFF
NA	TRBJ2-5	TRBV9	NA	TGTGCCAGCAGCTACCAGGGTAGGCAAGAGACCCAGTACTTC	CASSYQGRQETQYF
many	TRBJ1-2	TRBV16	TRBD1	TGTGCCAGCAGCCAATCCGGGACAGGGCATGGCTACACCTTC	CASSQSGTGHGYTF
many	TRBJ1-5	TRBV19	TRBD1	TGTGCCACCTCGCGGGACAGACATCTAAGTGGCAATCAGCCCCAGCATTTT	CATSRDRHLSGNQPQHF
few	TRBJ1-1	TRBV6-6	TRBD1	TGTGCCAGCAGTCTGGGACAGGGAGCCATGAACACTGAAGCTTTCTTT	CASSLGQGAMNTEAFF
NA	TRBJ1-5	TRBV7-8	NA	TGTGCCAGCAGCTTAGCGTTCATGGGGGGAGTTCAGCCCCAGCATTTT	CASSLAFMGGVQPQHF
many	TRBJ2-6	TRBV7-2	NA	TGTGCCAGCAACAAGCGTCGTCAGGTCTCTGGGGCCAACGTCCTGACTTTC	CASNKRRQVSGANVLTF
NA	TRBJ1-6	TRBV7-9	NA	TGTGCCAGCAGCCTAGAGGGGTCGGCCTATAATTCACCCCTCCACTTT	CASSLEGSAYNSPLHF
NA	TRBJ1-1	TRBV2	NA	TGTGCCAGCAGACAGGGAGGGGCTGAAGCTTTCTTT	CASRQGGAEAFF
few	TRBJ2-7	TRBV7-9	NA	TGTGCCAGCAGCCTTGTGGTGGACGGATCCTACGAGCAGTACTTC	CASSLVVDGSYEQYF
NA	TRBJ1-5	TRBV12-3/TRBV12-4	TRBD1	TGTGCCAGCAGTTTAGGGACAGCAGGGGGTCAGCCCCAGCATTTT	CASSLGTAGGQPQHF
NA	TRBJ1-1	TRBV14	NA	TGTGCCAGCAGCCAACAAGGGTACTTAGCTTTCTTT	CASSQQGYLAFF
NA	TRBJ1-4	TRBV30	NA	TGTGCCTTACGGGCCAGGGGTGAAAAACTGTTTTTT	CALRARGEKLFF
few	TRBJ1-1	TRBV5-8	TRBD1	TGTGCCAGCAGCTTGGTCGACAGGGGGAACACTGAAGCTTTCTTT	CASSLVDRGNTEAFF
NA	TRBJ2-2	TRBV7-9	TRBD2	TGTGCCAGCAGCGTTAGCGGGAGCCGGAACACCGGGGAGCTGTTTTTT	CASSVSGSRNTGELFF
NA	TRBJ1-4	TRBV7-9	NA	TGTGCCAGCAGCCACGACGGAGGGTTTAAGGAAAAACTGTTTTTT	CASSHDGGFKEKLFF
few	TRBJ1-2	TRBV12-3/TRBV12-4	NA	TGTGCCAGCAGTACCCCGGCAGGCCGCAACTATGGCTACACCTTC	CASSTPAGRNYGYTF
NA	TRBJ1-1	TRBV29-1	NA	TGCAGCGTTGGAGGGAGGAACACTGAAGCTTTCTTT	CSVGGRNTEAFF
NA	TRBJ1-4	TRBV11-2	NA	TGTGCCTGTGGAATCTTGGGAGAAAAACTGTTTTTT	CACGILGEKLFF
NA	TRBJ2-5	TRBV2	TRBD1	TGTGCCAGCAGTGAAGGACCCGGGACAGGGGGCGGGGAGACCCAGTACTTC	CASSEGPGTGGGETQYF
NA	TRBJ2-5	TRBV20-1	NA	TGCAGTGCTAGAGATGTTGTGGGGGGGCCTCGAGAGACCCAGTACTTC	CSARDVVGGPRETQYF
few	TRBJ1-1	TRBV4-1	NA	TGCGCCAGCAGCCAAGCTCGTCGGGGGAGGAACACTGAAGCTTTCTTT	CASSQARRGRNTEAFF
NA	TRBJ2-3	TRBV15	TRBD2	TGTGCCACCAGCCCCCGGGACTACACAGATACGCAGTATTTT	CATSPRDYTDTQYF
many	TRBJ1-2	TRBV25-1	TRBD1	TGTGCCAGCAGTGAGTTCTCCGGGACAGGCGGCTATGGCTACACCTTC	CASSEFSGTGGYGYTF
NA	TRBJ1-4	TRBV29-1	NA	TGCAGCTTTATTAAGGGAGGGACTAATGAAAAACTGTTTTTT	CSFIKGGTNEKLFF
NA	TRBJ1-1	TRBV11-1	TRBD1	TGTGCCAGCAGCTTAATAGCCGGGACAGGAACTGAAGCTTTCTTT	CASSLIAGTGTEAFF
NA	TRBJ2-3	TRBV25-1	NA	TGTGCCAGCAGTCAGACTAGAGCGAGCACAGATACGCAGTATTTT	CASSQTRASTDTQYF
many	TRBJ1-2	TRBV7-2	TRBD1	TGTGCCAGCAGCTCAGGGGGCGGCTATGGCTACACCTTC	CASSSGGGYGYTF
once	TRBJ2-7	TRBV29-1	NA	TGCAGCGTTCAAAGGACGGATACTACCTACGTCGAGCAGTACTTC	CSVQRTDTTYVEQYF
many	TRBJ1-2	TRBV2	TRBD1	TGTGCCAGCACCGGATGGGACAGGGTCGGTCATGGCTACACCTTC	CASTGWDRVGHGYTF
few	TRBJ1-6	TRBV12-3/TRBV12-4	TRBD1	TGTGCCAGCAGTTTTGACCCCAGGGGGGATTCACCCCTCCACTTT	CASSFDPRGDSPLHF
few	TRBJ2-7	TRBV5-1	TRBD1	TGCGCCAGCAGCTTGGCCACGAAGACAGGGGGCGAGCAGTACTTC	CASSLATKTGGEQYF
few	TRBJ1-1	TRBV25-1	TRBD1	TGTGCCAGCACCCGCGCCAGGGGGACTGAAGCTTTCTTT	CASTRARGTEAFF
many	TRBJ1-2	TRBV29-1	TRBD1	TGCAGCGTTAAAACAGGGGACTATGGCTACACCTTC	CSVKTGDYGYTF
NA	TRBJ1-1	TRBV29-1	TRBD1	TGCAGCGTGGGGACAGGGAGAGGGACTGAAGCTTTCTTT	CSVGTGRGTEAFF
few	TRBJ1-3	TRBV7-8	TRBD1	TGTGCCGGAGGGACAGGCGGGGGAAACACCATATATTTT	CAGGTGGGNTIYF
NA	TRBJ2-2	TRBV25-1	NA	TGTGCCAGTGGGGCAGATCTAAACACCGGGGAGCTGTTTTTT	CASGADLNTGELFF
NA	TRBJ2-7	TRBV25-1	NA	TGTGCCAGCAGGCAAGAGTTGGCAGGGGAGGAGTACGAGCAGTACTTC	CASRQELAGEEYEQYF
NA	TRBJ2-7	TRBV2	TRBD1	TGTGCCAGCAGCTTAGAGGGACAGGGAACCTACGAGCAGTACTTC	CASSLEGQGTYEQYF
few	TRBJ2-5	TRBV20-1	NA	TGCAGTGCCCCCGGGCGGGTCCAAGAGACCCAGTACTTC	CSAPGRVQETQYF
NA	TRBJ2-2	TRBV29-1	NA	TGCAGCGTTGAAAAGGAGGGGGCGAACACCGGGGAGCTGTTTTTT	CSVEKEGANTGELFF
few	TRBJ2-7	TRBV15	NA	TGTGCCACCAGCAGAGAGCGGGACGTCAACTACGAGCAGTACTTC	CATSRERDVNYEQYF